Below are 10 T cell receptor beta chains sequenced from a single sample in a study of blood T cell repertoires in COVID-19. Using immunoSEQ multiplex PCR, the repertoire was profiled, and TCRdb retains in-frame clones only, with some absent. The sample has roughly 86,000 clones; approximately 85% are singletons. Material for sequencing was peripheral blood. Receptor source: a woman aged 80 or older with COVID-19, enrolled during active disease.

In regard to this clone: One junction end disagrees with the germline gene, perhaps due to a read error. The CDR3 DNA follows: TGTGCTAGCAGCTTAGACTCAGGGCACCAAGAGACCCAGTACTTC. Translated, it gives CASSLDSGHQETQYF. The rearrangement joins TRBV7-7 to TRBJ2-5, with a tentative D call TRBD1 (5 bases). The CDR3 is 15 residues long. In germline, CDR1 is SSHAT, CDR2 FNYEAQ (reference sequence).

V gene TRBV1 combines with J gene TRBJ2-7; TRBD1 was called by the table and not checked on the DNA. TRBV1 is a documented pseudogene. This CDR3 is 15 amino acids long. The CDR3 coding sequence is TGCACCAGCAGCCAGACAGGGAATTTTGGCTACGAGCAGTACTTC. Its protein is CTSSQTGNFGYEQYF.

V and J are TRBV6-5 and TRBJ2-1; D is undetermined. The germline V gene has CDR1 MNHEY and CDR2 SVGAGI. The CDR3 runs to 12 residues. Trimming stripped 6 bases from V and 8 bases from J, with 11 bases between. CDR3 sequence: CASSLLIHEQFF. For the CDR3, the DNA is TGTGCCAGCAGCCTACTTATCCATGAGCAGTTCTTC.

This clone was seen a single time. This chain joins TRBV12-5 and TRBJ2-1, with 10 bases identical to TRBD2. Trimming took 1 base from V and 0 from J; bases not matched to a gene: 6. This CDR3 is built from 18 residues. Germline V gene sequence: CDR1 LGHNT, CDR2 FRNRAP. CDR3 protein: CASGLGLAGDPSYNEQFF. The DNA of the CDR3 is TGTGCTAGTGGTTTGGGGCTAGCGGGAGACCCCTCCTACAATGAGCAGTTCTTC.

This chain links TRBV7-9 with TRBJ2-7, with D possibly being TRBD1 (6 bases). The CDR3 is made up of 14 amino acids. Germline lookup yields CDR1 SEHNR and CDR2 FQNEAQ (reference sequence). The V gene lost 1 base and the J gene lost 6 bases, with 13 bases spanning the gap. CDR3 DNA sequence: TGTGCCAGCAGCTTAGGGGGTACAGGGTTCGAGCAGTACTTC. It codes for CASSLGGTGFEQYF.

The rearrangement joins TRBV20-1 to TRBJ2-3; tentatively, D is TRBD2 (6 bases). Germline values: CDR1 DFQATT, CDR2 SNEGSKA (reference sequence). This CDR3 is 11 amino acids long. V gave up 5 bases and J gave up 11 bases, with 14 bases separating them. CDR3 DNA sequence: TGCAGTGCTGAGGGAGGATTCGGGCAGTATTTT. It yields the protein CSAEGGFGQYF.

The chain joins TRBV13 to TRBJ2-3, with 12 bases fitting TRBD2. Germline V gene lookup returns CDR1 PRHDT and CDR2 FYEKMQ (reference sequence). The CDR3 is 16 residues long. The V and J ends lost 4 bases and 5 bases, in that order; junction bases with no gene match: 7. The CDR3 protein is CASSSPTSGGRDTQYF. CDR3 in DNA: TGTGCCAGCAGCTCACCGACTAGCGGGGGAAGAGATACGCAGTATTTT. Variable domain in full (rest from reference TRBV13 and TRBJ2-3): AAGVIQSPRHLIKEKRETATLKCYPIPRHDTVYWYQQGPGQDPQFLISFYEKMQSDKGSIPDRFSAQQFSDYHSELNMSSLELGDSALYFCASSSPTSGGRDTQYFGPGTRLTVL.

This clone was recorded a few times. The chain recombines TRBV7-2 with TRBJ2-7; maybe TRBD2 (5 bases). This CDR3 contains 14 residues. Per germline, CDR1 SGHTA and CDR2 FQGNSA. V shed 1 base and J shed 6 bases, with 13 bases lying between them. CDR3 DNA sequence: TGTGCCAGCAGCTTAGGGGGTCCCGGGATCGAGCAGTACTTC. Its protein is CASSLGGPGIEQYF.

The chain carries TRBV5-4 and TRBJ1-2, with a tentative D call TRBD1 (6 bases). Trimming stripped 9 bases from V and 6 bases from J, with 15 bases between. CDR3 length: 12 amino acids. CDR1 and CDR2 (germline): SGHNT, YYREEE (reference sequence). DNA of the CDR3: TGTGCCACCGCCGGACAGTTCAATGGCTACACCTTC. Its translation is CATAGQFNGYTF.

This chain joins TRBV9 and TRBJ2-3; 8 bases map to TRBD2. J was trimmed by 2 bases and V by 0 bases; bases with no gene match: 5. CDR3 length: 16 amino acids. Per germline, CDR1 SGDLS and CDR2 YYNGEE. The CDR3, as DNA: TGTGCCAGCAGCGTAGGGGTAGCGGGGCACACAGATACGCAGTATTTT. Its protein product is CASSVGVAGHTDTQYF.